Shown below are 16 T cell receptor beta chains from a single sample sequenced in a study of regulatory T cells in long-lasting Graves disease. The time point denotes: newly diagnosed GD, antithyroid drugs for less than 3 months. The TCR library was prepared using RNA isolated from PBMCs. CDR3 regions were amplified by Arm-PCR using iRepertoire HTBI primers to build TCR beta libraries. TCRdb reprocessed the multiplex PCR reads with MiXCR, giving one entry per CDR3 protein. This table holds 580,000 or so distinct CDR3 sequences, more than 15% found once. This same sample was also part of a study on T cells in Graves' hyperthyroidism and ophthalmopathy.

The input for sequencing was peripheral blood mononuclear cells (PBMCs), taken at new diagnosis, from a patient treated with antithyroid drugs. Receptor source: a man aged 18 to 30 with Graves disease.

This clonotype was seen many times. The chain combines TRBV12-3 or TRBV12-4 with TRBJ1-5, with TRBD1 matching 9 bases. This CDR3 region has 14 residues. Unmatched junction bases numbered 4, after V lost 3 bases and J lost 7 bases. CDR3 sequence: CASSFGTGNQPQHF. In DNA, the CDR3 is TGTGCCAGCAGTTTTGGGACAGGGAACCAGCCCCAGCATTTT.

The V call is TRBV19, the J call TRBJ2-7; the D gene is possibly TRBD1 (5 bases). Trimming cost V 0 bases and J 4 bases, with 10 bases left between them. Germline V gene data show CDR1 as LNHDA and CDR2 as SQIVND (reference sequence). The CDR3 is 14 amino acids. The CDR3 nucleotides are TGTGCCAGTAGTATAGATACAGGCACATACGAGCAGTACTTC. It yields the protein CASSIDTGTYEQYF.

The chain's CDR3 is CASSFGLETQYF. The CDR3 DNA follows: TGCGCCAGCAGCTTCGGTTTGGAGACCCAGTACTTC. This rearrangement joins TRBV5-1 to TRBJ2-5; no firm D call. Germline CDR1 is SGHRS and CDR2 is YFSETQ. The CDR3 is 12 amino acids. V lost 2 bases, J lost 5 bases, and 7 bases lay in between. The full variable domain, its missing parts supplied by reference TRBV5-1 and TRBJ2-5, is KAGVTQTPRYLIKTRGQQVTLSCSPISGHRSVSWYQQTPGQGLQFLFEYFSETQRNKGNFPGRFSGRQFSNSRSEMNVSTLELGDSALYLCASSFGLETQYFGPGTRLLVL.

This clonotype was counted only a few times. The CDR3 region is CASSLVGTGSQGNQPQHF. CDR3 coding DNA: TGTGCCAGCAGCTTAGTGGGGACAGGTTCTCAGGGCAATCAGCCCCAGCATTTT. V and J are TRBV7-2 and TRBJ1-5, with 8 bases lining up with TRBD1. Unmatched junction bases numbered 10, after V lost 1 base and J lost 2 bases. The germline gives CDR1 SGHTA, CDR2 FQGNSA. The CDR3 runs 18 residues. Variable domain in full (rest from reference TRBV7-2 and TRBJ1-5): GAGVSQSPSNKVTEKGKDVELRCDPISGHTALYWYRQSLGQGLEFLIYFQGNSAPDKSGLPSDRFSAERTGGSVSTLTIQRTQQEDSAVYLCASSLVGTGSQGNQPQHFGDGTRLSIL.

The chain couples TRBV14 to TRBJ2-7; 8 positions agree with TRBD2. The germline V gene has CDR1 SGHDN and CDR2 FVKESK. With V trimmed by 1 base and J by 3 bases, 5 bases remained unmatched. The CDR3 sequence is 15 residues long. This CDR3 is CASSQAVAGNYEQYF. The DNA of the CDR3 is TGTGCCAGCAGCCAAGCGGTAGCGGGAAACTACGAGCAGTACTTC. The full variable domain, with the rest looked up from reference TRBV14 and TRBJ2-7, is EAGVTQFPSHSVIEKGQTVTLRCDPISGHDNLYWYRRVMGKEIKFLLHFVKESKQDESGMPNNRFLAERTGGTYSTLKVQPAELEDSGVYFCASSQAVAGNYEQYFGPGTRLTVT.

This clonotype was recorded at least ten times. The CDR3 protein is CASSLVTSGRFDTQYF. The DNA for the CDR3 is TGTGCCAGCAGCTTAGTAACAAGCGGGAGATTTGATACGCAGTATTTT. V is TRBV13 and J is TRBJ2-3; 8 bases map to TRBD2. Looked up from germline, CDR1 is PRHDT and CDR2 is FYEKMQ (reference sequence). The CDR3 is 16 amino acids. Trimming at V came to 1 base and at J to 6 bases, leaving 9 bases not matched to a gene.

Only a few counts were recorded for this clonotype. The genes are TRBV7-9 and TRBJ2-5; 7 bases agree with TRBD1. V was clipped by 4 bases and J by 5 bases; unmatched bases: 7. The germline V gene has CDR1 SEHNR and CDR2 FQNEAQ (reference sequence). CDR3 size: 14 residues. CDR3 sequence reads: CASSSWDSEETQYF. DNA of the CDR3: TGTGCCAGCAGCTCATGGGACAGCGAGGAGACCCAGTACTTC. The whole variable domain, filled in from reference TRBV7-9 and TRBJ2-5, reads DTGVSQNPRHKITKRGQNVTFRCDPISEHNRLYWYRQTLGQGPEFLTYFQNEAQLEKSRLLSDRFSAERPKGSFSTLEIQRTEQGDSAMYLCASSSWDSEETQYFGPGTRLLVL.

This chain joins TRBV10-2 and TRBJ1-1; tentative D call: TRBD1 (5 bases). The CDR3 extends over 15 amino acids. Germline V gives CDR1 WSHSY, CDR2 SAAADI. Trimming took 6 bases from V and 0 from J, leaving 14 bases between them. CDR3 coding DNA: TGCGCCAGCAGCGGGGGGGGAAGGTTGAACACTGAAGCTTTCTTT. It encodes CASSGGGRLNTEAFF.

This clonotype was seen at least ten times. This chain's CDR3 is CASSLGVLTEAFF. The CDR3 DNA reads as TGTGCCAGCAGTTTAGGGGTCCTCACTGAAGCTTTCTTT. The V call is TRBV27, the J call TRBJ1-1; D is ambiguous. CDR3 length: 13 residues. Germline lookup yields CDR1 MNHEY and CDR2 SMNVEV (reference sequence). V lost 2 bases and J 4 bases, leaving 8 bases between the germline ends.

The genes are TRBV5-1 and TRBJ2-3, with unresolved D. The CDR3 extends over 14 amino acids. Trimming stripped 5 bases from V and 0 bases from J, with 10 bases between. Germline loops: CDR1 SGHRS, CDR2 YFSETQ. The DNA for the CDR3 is TGCGCCAGCAGGACCCGTGCTAGCACAGATACGCAGTATTTT. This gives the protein CASRTRASTDTQYF.

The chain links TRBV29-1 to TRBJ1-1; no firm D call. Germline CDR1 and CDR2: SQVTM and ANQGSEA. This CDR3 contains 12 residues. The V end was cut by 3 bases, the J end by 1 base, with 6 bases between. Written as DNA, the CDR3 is TGCAGCGTTGATTTTAGGAACACTGAAGCTTTCTTT. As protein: CSVDFRNTEAFF.

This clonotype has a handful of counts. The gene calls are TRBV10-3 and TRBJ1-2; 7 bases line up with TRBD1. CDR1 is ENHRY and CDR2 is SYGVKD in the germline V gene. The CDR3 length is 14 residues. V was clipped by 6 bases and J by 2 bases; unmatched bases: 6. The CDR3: CAIRVGGGNYGYTF. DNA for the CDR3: TGTGCCATCAGAGTGGGAGGGGGCAACTATGGCTACACCTTC.

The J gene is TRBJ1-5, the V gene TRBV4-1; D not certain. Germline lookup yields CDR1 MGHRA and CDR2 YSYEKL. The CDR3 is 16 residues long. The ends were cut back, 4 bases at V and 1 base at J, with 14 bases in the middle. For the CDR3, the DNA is TGCGCCAGCAGCCCATACCTAGACAAGAGCAATCAGCCCCAGCATTTT. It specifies CASSPYLDKSNQPQHF.

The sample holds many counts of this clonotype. The CDR3 protein is CASSREQSYEQYF. Written as DNA, the CDR3 is TGTGCCAGCTCACGAGAACAGAGCTACGAGCAGTACTTC. This chain uses TRBV18 with TRBJ2-7, with D unclear. Trimming removed 4 bases at V and 3 bases at J, with 10 bases between. Germline CDR1 and CDR2: KGHSH and LQKENI. The CDR3 is 13 residues long.

The CDR3 is CASTLTGYQPQHF. The DNA of the CDR3 is TGTGCCAGTACCTTGACAGGGTATCAGCCCCAGCATTTT. The rearrangement uses TRBV19 and TRBJ1-5; 7 bases line up with TRBD1. Losses at the gene ends were 7 bases for V and 5 bases for J; bases not matched to a gene: 5. The CDR3 totals 13 residues. Germline V CDR1 and CDR2: LNHDA, SQIVND (reference sequence).

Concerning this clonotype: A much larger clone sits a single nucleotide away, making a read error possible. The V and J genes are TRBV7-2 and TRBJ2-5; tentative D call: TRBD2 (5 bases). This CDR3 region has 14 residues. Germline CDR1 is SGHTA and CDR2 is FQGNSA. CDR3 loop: CASTLMRAQEAQYF. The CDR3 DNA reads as TGTGCCAGCACCCTCATGCGGGCCCAAGAGGCCCAGTACTTC.